The clone carrying this T cell receptor (beta chain) was seen only a few times. Its specificity is unknown. The data were obtained in a study of beta chain features in type 1 diabetes. About the study: Sorted cells numbering 95 million to 110 million were examined across all samples. Whole-study results and caveats: PCR might favor shorter templates, equally in patients and controls. When Type 1 diabetes patients were examined, their TCRB CDR3s proved moderately but significantly shorter in all four CD4+ subsets. For type 1 diabetes patients, VDJ junctions showed fewer insertions and more deletions.

Purity exceeding 98% was reached by all sorted populations. Germline V gives CDR1 SEHNR, CDR2 FQNEAQ (reference sequence). The CDR3 consists of 15 residues. J lost 3 bases, V lost 5 bases, and 9 bases had no gene match. Isolated RNA was reverse transcribed in full, so expressed TCRB transcripts were sequenced. Sequenced by immunoSEQ multiplex PCR; TCRdb stores in-frame clones only, minus some. This repertoire shows 550,000 to 850,000 clones, 13% found once; its top ten account for 0.02% to 0.025%. The clonotype comes from a man younger than 35 with type 1 diabetes. Input material: naive CD4+ T cells from blood. This sequence joins TRBV7-9 and TRBJ2-7; 8 bases agree with TRBD2. CDR3 DNA: TGTGCCAGCAGCCCCAATCGGGGGGGCGGCTACGAGCAGTACTTC. Translation gives CASSPNRGGGYEQYF.